This T cell receptor beta chain originates from a study of blood T cell repertoires in COVID-19. Background on the study: Samples of COVID-19 (acute and convalescent) were obtained from the United States, Italy and Spain. T cells, B-cell-depleted T cells, or PBMCs supplied cDNA or gDNA.

Germline V CDR1 and CDR2: GTSNPN, SVGIG (reference sequence). Trimming removed 2 bases at V and 1 base at J, with 8 bases between. This CDR3 has 13 amino acids. As processed by the authors: Estimates of nucleated cell counts were drawn from the amplification of reference gene primers. Sequenced by immunoSEQ multiplex PCR; TCRdb stores in-frame clones only, minus some. The D gene and trimming were derived from the DNA, and the V and J assignments and clone size from that table. Seen here are about 340,000 clones, around four fifths observed once, and the top ten hold about 3%. The TCR sequence derives from a man aged 25-40 years with active or convalescent COVID-19. The rearrangement links TRBV30 to TRBJ1-2, with D tentatively TRBD1 (6 bases). Sequenced: peripheral blood. CDR3 nucleotides: TGTGCCTGGAGTAGGGGACATAACTATGGCTACACCTTC. It translates to CAWSRGHNYGYTF.